What follows describes a single TCR beta chain. From the 5' RACE reads, TCRdb called clonotypes with MiXCR, one entry per CDR3 protein. The sample carries roughly 770,000 distinct CDR3 sequences, 15% to 20% recorded once. V gave up 1 base and J gave up 4 bases, with 12 bases separating them. The germline V gene encodes CDR1 SGHRS and CDR2 YFSETQ. The CDR3 covers 15 residues. The data derive from a study of identical twins. These records were also assigned to another study, of T cells expressing NK-cell markers. That report adds: Researchers got TCR beta repertoires out of sorted CD3+CD56+NKG2C+, CD3+CD56+NKG2C- and CD3+CD56-NKG2C+ T cells.

V gene TRBV5-1 combines with J gene TRBJ2-1, with D uncertain. The receptor's source is a woman aged 18-29 years in good health. The sample consisted of PBMCs. The CDR3 DNA follows: TGCGCCAGCAGCTTGTCTAACCCGACGTACAATGAGCAGTTCTTC. Amino acids: CASSLSNPTYNEQFF.